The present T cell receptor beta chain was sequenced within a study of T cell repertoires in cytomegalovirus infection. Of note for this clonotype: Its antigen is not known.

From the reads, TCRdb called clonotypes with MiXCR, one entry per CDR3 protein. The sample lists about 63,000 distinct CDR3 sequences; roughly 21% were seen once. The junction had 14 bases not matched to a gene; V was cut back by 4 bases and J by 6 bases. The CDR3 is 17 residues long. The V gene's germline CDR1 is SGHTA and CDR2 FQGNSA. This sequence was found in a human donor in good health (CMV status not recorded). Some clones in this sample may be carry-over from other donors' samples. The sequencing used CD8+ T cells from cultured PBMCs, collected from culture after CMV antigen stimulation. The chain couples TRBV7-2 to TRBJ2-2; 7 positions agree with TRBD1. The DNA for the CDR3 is TGTGCCAGCAGCTCCATAGGGGGCAGGGGGACCGCCGGGGAGCTGTTTTTT. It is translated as CASSSIGGRGTAGELFF.